This T cell receptor beta chain was observed in a study of liver allograft versus peripheral blood T cells. Study-wide background: The study compared liver allograft T cell receptor repertoires against peripheral blood repertoires of liver transplant recipients. Study-wide findings and caveats: Inside liver allografts, T cell receptor repertoires reportedly diverged from the repertoires found in peripheral blood.

V lost 5 bases and J lost 6; bases outside the gene matches: 13. CDR3 length: 15 amino acids. CDR1 is DFQATT, CDR2 SNEGSKA, per germline (reference sequence). TCRdb redid the calling of the reads with MiXCR, one entry per CDR3 protein. The data contain about 8,400 distinct CDR3 sequences, approximately 17% of them singletons. Regarding this clonotype: Its antigen is as yet unknown.

This TCR was recovered from a human patient who had a liver transplant. Some T cells may be transferred from the graft donor. The chain combines TRBV20-1 with TRBJ2-3; 8 bases agree with TRBD2. This chain's CDR3 is CSAPTSDGVMDTQYF. CDR3 nucleotides: TGCAGTGCTCCGACTAGCGATGGGGTAATGGATACGCAGTATTTT.